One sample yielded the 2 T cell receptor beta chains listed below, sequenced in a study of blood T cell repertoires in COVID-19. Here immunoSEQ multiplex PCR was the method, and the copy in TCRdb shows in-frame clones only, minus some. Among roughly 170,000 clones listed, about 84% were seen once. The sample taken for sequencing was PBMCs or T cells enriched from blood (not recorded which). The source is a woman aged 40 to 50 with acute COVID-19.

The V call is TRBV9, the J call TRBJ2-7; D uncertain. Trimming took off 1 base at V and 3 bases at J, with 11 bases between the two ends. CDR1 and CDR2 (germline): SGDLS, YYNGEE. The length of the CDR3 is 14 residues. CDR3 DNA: TGTGCCAGCAGCGTAAATTGGCGGCACTACGAGCAGTACTTC. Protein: CASSVNWRHYEQYF.

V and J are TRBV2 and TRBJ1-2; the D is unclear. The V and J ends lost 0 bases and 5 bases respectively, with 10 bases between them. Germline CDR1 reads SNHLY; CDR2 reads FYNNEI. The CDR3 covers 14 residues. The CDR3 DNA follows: TGTGCCAGCAGTGAAGCGGACTTAAGATATGGCTACACCTTC. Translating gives CASSEADLRYGYTF.